In its sample, the clone carrying this T cell receptor beta chain was seen a few times. What it binds is not known. The data originate from a study of identical twins. Study-wide findings and caveats: An excess of low generation probability was shown by twin-shared out-of-frame alpha sequences. The presence of invariant MAIT and iNKT cells could partly confound analyses of zero-insertion sequences.

Germline lookup yields CDR1 SGHDT and CDR2 YYEEEE. The CDR3 runs 17 residues. After removal of 4 bases from V and 3 bases from J, the junction contained 13 bases not matched to a gene. MiXCR was run by TCRdb on the 5' RACE reads, yielding one entry per CDR3 protein. The table includes around 250,000 distinct CDR3 sequences, roughly 13% detected once. The sample was also linked to a second study, of yellow fever vaccine responses in identical twins. Turning to that study: After vaccination, twins' T cell response reportedly seemed partly convergent, partly personalized.

This TCR came from a woman younger than 30 in good health. V is TRBV5-6 and J is TRBJ2-5; 9 bases match TRBD1. The sample consisted of memory (CD45RO+) T cells sorted from blood. This CDR3 is CASSNNLGQGKEETQYF. In DNA, the CDR3 is TGTGCCAGCAGCAACAACCTAGGACAGGGGAAAGAAGAGACCCAGTACTTC.